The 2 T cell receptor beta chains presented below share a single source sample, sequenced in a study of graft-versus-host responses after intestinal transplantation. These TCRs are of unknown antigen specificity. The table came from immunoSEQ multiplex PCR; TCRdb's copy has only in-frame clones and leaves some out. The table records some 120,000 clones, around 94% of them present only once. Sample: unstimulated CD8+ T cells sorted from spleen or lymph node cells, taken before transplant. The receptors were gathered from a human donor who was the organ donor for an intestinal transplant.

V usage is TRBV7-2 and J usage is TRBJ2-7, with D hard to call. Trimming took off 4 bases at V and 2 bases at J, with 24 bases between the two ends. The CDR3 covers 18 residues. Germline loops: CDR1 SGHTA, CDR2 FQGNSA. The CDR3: CASSSQRTPALTPYEQYF. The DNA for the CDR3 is TGTGCCAGCAGCTCACAGAGAACCCCCGCACTCACCCCCTACGAGCAGTACTTC.

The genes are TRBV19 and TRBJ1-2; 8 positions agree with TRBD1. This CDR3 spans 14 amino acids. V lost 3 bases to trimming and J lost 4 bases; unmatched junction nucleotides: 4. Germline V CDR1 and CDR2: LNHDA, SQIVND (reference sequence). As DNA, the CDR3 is TGTGCCAGTAGTATCCCTGGACAGGGCTATGGCTACACCTTC. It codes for CASSIPGQGYGYTF.